The 18 T cell receptor beta chains in this list originate from one sample, sequenced in a study of ipilimumab plus nivolumab after autologous stem cell transplantation. This table comes from immunoSEQ multiplex PCR, and its TCRdb copy is limited to in-frame clones, with some not included. Of about 22,000 clones listed, about 80% are singletons. The material sequenced was PBMCs, taken in a trial of ipilimumab plus nivolumab as post-transplant consolidation. These receptors all come from a male donor with diffuse large B-cell lymphoma.

The gene calls are TRBV6-1 and TRBJ1-5; 8 bases line up with TRBD1. Germline V lookup: CDR1 MNHNS, CDR2 SASEGT. Losses at the gene ends were 10 bases for V and 1 base for J; bases not matched to a gene: 9. This CDR3 spans 15 amino acids. The CDR3 bases are TGTGCCATCCGTTTGACAGGGGCGAGCAATCAGCCCCAGCATTTT. Translation: CAIRLTGASNQPQHF.

Concerning this clone: Other DNA sequences in the same sample also yield this CDR3. The chain carries TRBV28 and TRBJ2-7, with TRBD1 identical over 7 bases. J lost 2 bases, V lost 3 bases, and 4 bases had no gene match. This CDR3 has 14 residues. Germline CDR1 reads MDHEN; CDR2 reads SYDVKM. CDR3: CASSFPGTAYEQYF. As DNA, the CDR3 is TGTGCCAGCAGTTTCCCCGGGACAGCCTACGAGCAGTACTTC.

V and J are TRBV18 and TRBJ1-1; D remains unclear. Trimming cost V 3 bases and J 0 bases, with 8 bases left between them. Germline lookup yields CDR1 KGHSH and CDR2 LQKENI. The CDR3 totals 14 residues. CDR3 residues: CASSPETVNTEAFF. The CDR3 DNA reads as TGTGCCAGCTCACCGGAGACGGTGAACACTGAAGCTTTCTTT.

The chain couples TRBV5-1 to TRBJ2-3; 10 nucleotides match TRBD2. Losses at the gene ends were 5 bases for V and 2 bases for J; bases not matched to a gene: 2. This CDR3 is 14 amino acids long. From germline, CDR1 is SGHRS and CDR2 YFSETQ. CDR3 nucleotide sequence: TGCGCCAGCAGACTAGCGGGGAACACAGATACGCAGTATTTT. Amino acids: CASRLAGNTDTQYF.

This chain connects TRBV25-1 to TRBJ2-5, with unresolved D. V was cut by 2 bases and J by 5 bases, with 15 bases left in between. Germline V lookup: CDR1 MGHDK, CDR2 SYGVNS. The CDR3 sequence is 15 residues long. The DNA for the CDR3 is TGTGCCAGCAGTGAAGTCGGCAGACGAAGGGAGACCCAGTACTTC. Translation gives CASSEVGRRRETQYF.

The chain links TRBV27 to TRBJ2-2; 9 bases line up with TRBD2. There are 16 residues in the CDR3. After removal of 4 bases from V and 2 bases from J, the junction contained 5 bases not matched to a gene. Germline CDR1 and CDR2: MNHEY and SMNVEV (reference sequence). CDR3 amino acids: CASSSAGGPNTGELFF. The CDR3 DNA follows: TGTGCCAGCAGTTCTGCGGGGGGGCCTAACACCGGGGAGCTGTTTTTT.

The rearrangement links TRBV19 to TRBJ2-5; tentative D call: TRBD1 (6 bases). The CDR3 loop spans 14 amino acids. CDR1 and CDR2 (germline): LNHDA, SQIVND (reference sequence). V was pared by 5 bases and J by 2 bases, with 12 bases between. CDR3 sequence (DNA): TGTGCCAGTAGTGACCCAGGGGTGCAAGAGACCCAGTACTTC. It encodes CASSDPGVQETQYF.

The chain has TRBV28 and TRBJ1-4; D call uncertain. CDR3 length: 13 residues. Germline lookup yields CDR1 MDHEN and CDR2 SYDVKM. Trimming removed 7 bases at V and 4 bases at J, with 10 bases between. CDR3 nucleotides: TGTGCCAGCATGGGATTCGGTAATGAAAAACTGTTTTTT. Its protein product is CASMGFGNEKLFF. Supplemented by reference TRBV28 and TRBJ1-4, the full variable domain reads DVKVTQSSRYLVKRTGEKVFLECVQDMDHENMFWYRQDPGLGLRLIYFSYDVKMKEKGDIPEGYSVSREKKERFSLILESASTNQTSMYLCASMGFGNEKLFFGSGTQLSVL.

CDR3 sequence: CASRGSGGYTDTQYF. The CDR3 nucleotides read TGTGCCAGCAGGGGTAGCGGGGGCTACACAGATACGCAGTATTTT. This sequence joins TRBV28 and TRBJ2-3; TRBD2 agrees at 9 bases. Germline V gene data show CDR1 as MDHEN and CDR2 as SYDVKM. This CDR3 comprises 15 residues. The ends lost 6 bases at V and 2 bases at J; junction bases unmatched: 6.

This clone showed up just once. The chain has TRBV4-3 and TRBJ2-2; no firm D call. V lost 6 bases and J 6 bases, leaving 5 bases between the germline ends. Germline V gene sequence: CDR1 LGHNA, CDR2 YSLEER. This CDR3 comprises 11 residues. The CDR3 DNA follows: TGCGCCAGCAGGGGCCCCGGGGAGCTGTTTTTT. The encoded protein is CASRGPGELFF.

The CDR3 here is CASRTQGAGNEKLFF. The CDR3 DNA sequence: TGTGCCAGCAGGACACAGGGGGCGGGTAATGAAAAACTGTTTTTT. V usage is TRBV28 and J usage is TRBJ1-4; 9 bases map to TRBD1. Germline V gene lookup returns CDR1 MDHEN and CDR2 SYDVKM. CDR3 length equals 15 residues. J gave up 4 bases and V 6 bases, and 6 bases lay outside the gene matches. Drawing the rest from reference TRBV28 and TRBJ1-4, the complete variable domain is DVKVTQSSRYLVKRTGEKVFLECVQDMDHENMFWYRQDPGLGLRLIYFSYDVKMKEKGDIPEGYSVSREKKERFSLILESASTNQTSMYLCASRTQGAGNEKLFFGSGTQLSVL.

The chain couples TRBV5-6 to TRBJ2-2, with D tentatively TRBD2 (5 bases). Germline V CDR1 and CDR2: SGHDT, YYEEEE. V dropped 9 bases and J dropped 5 bases, with 23 bases sitting between them. This CDR3 spans 16 amino acids. CDR3 sequence: CATTHTAGPPTGELFF. The CDR3 region has the DNA TGTGCCACCACTCATACTGCGGGTCCACCAACCGGGGAGCTGTTTTTT.

The rearrangement joins TRBV23-1 to TRBJ2-7; TRBD1 is a possible D gene (6 bases). TRBV23-1 is sorted into the ORF group, with uncertain function. Deletions cut 7 bases from V and 5 bases from J, with 24 bases between. This CDR3 has 16 residues. The CDR3 DNA reads as TGCGCCAGCACCCGGCCGGGCACAGGGTTATCCGACGAGCAGTACTTC. It encodes CASTRPGTGLSDEQYF.

This clone was picked up a small number of times. The chain links TRBV6-6 to TRBJ1-6; TRBD1 might be the D (5 bases). This CDR3 contains 16 residues. The germline V gene encodes CDR1 MNHNY and CDR2 SVGAGI (reference sequence). The germline V and J ends were trimmed by 0 bases and 7 bases, with 13 bases remaining between them. CDR3 loop: CASSYSTGTHNSPLHF. The DNA of the CDR3 is TGTGCCAGCAGTTACTCGACCGGGACTCACAATTCACCCCTCCACTTT.

The chain combines TRBV7-8 with TRBJ2-2; 8 nucleotides line up with TRBD2. The germline gives CDR1 SGHVS, CDR2 FQNEAQ. With V trimmed by 0 bases and J by 2 bases, 2 bases remained unmatched. CDR3 length: 16 amino acids. CDR3 nucleotide sequence: TGTGCCAGCAGCTTAGCCAGCGGGGGAAACACCGGGGAGCTGTTTTTT. This translates into CASSLASGGNTGELFF.

The chain couples TRBV5-6 to TRBJ2-7; D perhaps matches TRBD2 (5 bases). Germline V lookup: CDR1 SGHDT, CDR2 YYEEEE. The ends were cut back, 3 bases at V and 4 bases at J, with 11 bases in the middle. The CDR3 runs 13 residues. The CDR3 nucleotides are TGTGCCAGCAGCTGGCGGGTAGGATACGAGCAGTACTTC. This codes for CASSWRVGYEQYF.

The gene calls are TRBV27 and TRBJ1-4; D remains ambiguous. Trimming cost V 0 bases and J 5 bases, with 10 bases left between them. Germline V CDR1 and CDR2: MNHEY, SMNVEV (reference sequence). The CDR3 is 15 residues long. This CDR3 reads CASSLSGLPNEKLFF. The CDR3, as DNA: TGTGCCAGCAGTTTATCTGGTCTTCCCAATGAAAAACTGTTTTTT.

The chain uses TRBV5-1 and TRBJ1-3, with D possibly matching TRBD1 (6 bases). There are 15 residues in the CDR3. V lost 0 bases, J lost 3 bases, and 10 bases lay in between. The germline V gene has CDR1 SGHRS and CDR2 YFSETQ. The CDR3 nucleotides read TGCGCCAGCAGCTTGGCAGGGGTCGGTGGAAACACCATATATTTT. This sequence encodes CASSLAGVGGNTIYF.